Following are 27 T cell receptor beta chains from one sample sequenced in a study of blood T cell repertoires in COVID-19. Sequenced by immunoSEQ multiplex PCR; TCRdb stores in-frame clones only, minus some. The table shows hundreds of thousands of clones, with more than 75% occurring only once. Sequenced: PBMCs or T cells enriched from blood (not recorded which). The receptors shown here come from a woman in her fifties or sixties who had recovered from COVID-19.

The chain is built from TRBV2 and TRBJ2-7; 11 positions agree with TRBD2. Germline assignment: CDR1 SNHLY and CDR2 FYNNEI. J was trimmed by 3 bases and V by 6 bases; bases with no gene match: 7. This CDR3 has 15 residues. CDR3 loop: CASSKGLAANYEQYF. The CDR3 bases are TGTGCCAGCAGCAAGGGACTAGCGGCTAACTACGAGCAGTACTTC.

V and J are TRBV6-5 and TRBJ2-3, with 8 bases that match TRBD2. Germline CDR1 is MNHEY and CDR2 is SVGAGI. The V gene end was trimmed by 6 bases and the J gene end by 1 base; junction bases not matched to a gene: 6. The length of the CDR3 is 15 residues. CDR3 loop: CASRDGGAGTDTQYF. Here the CDR3 DNA reads TGTGCCAGCAGAGACGGGGGGGCGGGCACAGATACGCAGTATTTT.

This chain joins TRBV28 and TRBJ1-6; D not resolved. The CDR3 runs to 17 residues. CDR1 is MDHEN and CDR2 is SYDVKM in the germline V gene. The V end was cut by 3 bases, the J end by 7 bases, with 19 bases between. The CDR3 coding sequence is TGTGCCAGCAGTTTCCCCGCCCTCGGACTGGAGAATTCACCCCTCCACTTT. Translation: CASSFPALGLENSPLHF.

This clone was counted only a few times. Other DNA sequences in the sample encode the same CDR3. The gene calls are TRBV18 and TRBJ1-1; possibly TRBD1 for D (5 bases). Per the germline V gene, CDR1 is KGHSH and CDR2 is LQKENI. The V end was cut by 4 bases, the J end by 1 base, with 10 bases between. This CDR3 region has 14 residues. CDR3 protein: CASSLGTGNTEAFF. The CDR3 coding sequence is TGTGCCAGCTCACTTGGGACTGGGAACACTGAAGCTTTCTTT. The complete variable domain, with remaining parts taken from reference TRBV18 and TRBJ1-1, reads NAGVMQNPRHLVRRRGQEARLRCSPMKGHSHVYWYRQLPEEGLKFMVYLQKENIIDESGMPKERFSAEFPKEGPSILRIQQVVRGDSAAYFCASSLGTGNTEAFFGQGTRLTVV.

This rearrangement joins TRBV28 to TRBJ2-1; D is uncertain. The CDR3 consists of 15 residues. CDR1 MDHEN and CDR2 SYDVKM come from the germline V gene. Trimming cost V 2 bases and J 9 bases, with 17 bases left between them. CDR3 DNA: TGTGCCAGCAGTTTAAGTTCGGGTCCTCCCCCTGAGCAGTTCTTC. Its protein is CASSLSSGPPPEQFF.

The chain has TRBV27 and TRBJ1-6; 7 bases match TRBD1. V lost 4 bases, J lost 11 bases, and 8 bases stayed unmatched. CDR1 and CDR2 (germline): MNHEY, SMNVEV (reference sequence). The CDR3 has 14 residues. The CDR3 bases are TGTGCCAGCAGTTCCGTACAGGGGTCAGCACCCCTCCACTTT. Translated: CASSSVQGSAPLHF.

This clone was observed a single time. The genes are TRBV6-5 and TRBJ1-3; possibly TRBD1 for D (5 bases). Germline-derived CDR1 and CDR2 are MNHEY and SVGAGI. CDR3 size: 14 residues. Trimming shortened V by 10 bases and J by 10 bases, and 23 bases separated the two germline ends. CDR3 nucleotide sequence: TGTGCCACTAGGGGAGGGCAGACTTTGCTAACCATATATTTT. Encoded protein: CATRGGQTLLTIYF.

V usage is TRBV18 and J usage is TRBJ2-7; tentative D call: TRBD2 (5 bases). The CDR3 runs to 12 residues. V was cut by 3 bases and J by 5 bases, with 8 bases left in between. Germline CDR1 is KGHSH and CDR2 is LQKENI. The CDR3: CASSPVGDEQYF. The CDR3 DNA follows: TGTGCCAGCTCACCCGTGGGAGACGAGCAGTACTTC.

This clone was picked up one time. This chain joins TRBV5-1 and TRBJ1-1, with 7 bases identical to TRBD1. After removal of 4 bases from V and 1 base from J, the junction contained 16 bases not matched to a gene. The CDR3 extends over 18 amino acids. Germline V lookup: CDR1 SGHRS, CDR2 YFSETQ. In DNA form, the CDR3 reads TGCGCCAGCAGCAGTCCGAGGGGGCGCGTCTCCCCGAACACTGAAGCTTTCTTT. This codes for CASSSPRGRVSPNTEAFF. The variable domain in full, completed from reference TRBV5-1 and TRBJ1-1, reads KAGVTQTPRYLIKTRGQQVTLSCSPISGHRSVSWYQQTPGQGLQFLFEYFSETQRNKGNFPGRFSGRQFSNSRSEMNVSTLELGDSALYLCASSSPRGRVSPNTEAFFGQGTRLTVV.

The chain couples TRBV5-6 to TRBJ1-2; possibly TRBD1 for D (5 bases). Trimming took 3 bases from V and 1 from J, leaving 7 bases between them. The CDR3 runs to 13 residues. Germline CDR1 SGHDT, CDR2 YYEEEE. The CDR3 nucleotides read TGTGCCAGCAGCTCCGGGGGTAACTATGGCTACACCTTC. Residues: CASSSGGNYGYTF.

The J gene is TRBJ2-3, the V gene TRBV10-3; 14 nucleotides match TRBD2. The CDR3 is 15 residues long. The junction had 2 bases not matched to a gene; V was cut back by 4 bases and J by 5 bases. In germline, CDR1 is ENHRY, CDR2 SYGVKD. CDR3 sequence: CAISVTSGRGDTQYF. Written as DNA, the CDR3 is TGTGCCATCAGTGTGACTAGCGGGAGGGGAGATACGCAGTATTTT.

The V gene is TRBV13, the J gene TRBJ2-1, with a possible D match to TRBD2 (6 bases). This CDR3 is 13 amino acids long. The germline V and J ends were trimmed by 5 bases and 1 base, with 6 bases remaining between them. Germline-derived CDR1 and CDR2 are PRHDT and FYEKMQ (reference sequence). In DNA, the CDR3 is TGTGCCAGCAGCCTAGCGTCCTACAATGAGCAGTTCTTC. Translating gives CASSLASYNEQFF. The full variable domain, with the rest looked up from reference TRBV13 and TRBJ2-1, is AAGVIQSPRHLIKEKRETATLKCYPIPRHDTVYWYQQGPGQDPQFLISFYEKMQSDKGSIPDRFSAQQFSDYHSELNMSSLELGDSALYFCASSLASYNEQFFGPGTRLTVL.

This sequence joins TRBV5-1 and TRBJ2-5; 10 bases are shared with TRBD2. The CDR3 contains 15 residues. The junction had 5 bases not matched to a gene; V was cut back by 1 base and J by 5 bases. The germline gives CDR1 SGHRS, CDR2 YFSETQ. The CDR3 DNA reads TGCGCCAGCAGCTTGAAGCTAGCGGGAGTGGAGACCCAGTACTTC. Its translation: CASSLKLAGVETQYF.

The chain joins TRBV11-3 to TRBJ2-1, with D maybe TRBD1 (6 bases). This CDR3 contains 17 residues. Trimming cost V 3 bases and J 0 bases, with 15 bases left between them. Germline values: CDR1 SGHNT, CDR2 YENEEA. CDR3 sequence: CASSLGAFSSSYNEQFF. CDR3 coding DNA: TGTGCCAGCAGCTTGGGGGCTTTTTCGAGCTCCTACAATGAGCAGTTCTTC.

V is TRBV28 and J is TRBJ1-2, with 7 bases lining up with TRBD1. The CDR3 spans 17 residues. CDR1 and CDR2 from the germline V gene are MDHEN and SYDVKM. V was clipped by 5 bases and J by 5 bases; unmatched bases: 17. This CDR3 is CASSPLGSQGSLYGYTF. The CDR3 DNA reads as TGTGCCAGCAGTCCCTTAGGCTCACAGGGGTCCCTATATGGCTACACCTTC.

This chain uses TRBV6-4 with TRBJ2-1; the match to TRBD2 covers 14 bases. The junction had 4 bases not matched to a gene; V was cut back by 6 bases and J by 6 bases. CDR1 and CDR2 from the germline V gene are MRHNA and SNTAGT. This CDR3 is built from 15 residues. The CDR3 region is CASSRLAGGSNEQFF. For the CDR3, the DNA is TGTGCCAGCAGCCGACTAGCGGGAGGGTCCAATGAGCAGTTCTTC.

This chain connects TRBV7-9 to TRBJ2-2; 8 bases align to TRBD1. Trimming took 5 bases from V and 2 from J; bases not matched to a gene: 10. CDR1 and CDR2 from the germline V gene are SEHNR and FQNEAQ (reference sequence). CDR3 length: 17 residues. CDR3 amino acids: CASSQSSGQVNTGELFF. The CDR3 nucleotides are TGTGCCAGCAGCCAATCGTCGGGACAGGTCAACACCGGGGAGCTGTTTTTT. Full variable domain (missing parts from reference TRBV7-9 and TRBJ2-2): DTGVSQNPRHKITKRGQNVTFRCDPISEHNRLYWYRQTLGQGPEFLTYFQNEAQLEKSRLLSDRFSAERPKGSFSTLEIQRTEQGDSAMYLCASSQSSGQVNTGELFFGEGSRLTVL.

This clone has just a few counts. The gene calls are TRBV5-1 and TRBJ2-3; TRBD2 matches 9 bases. Per the germline V gene, CDR1 is SGHRS and CDR2 is YFSETQ. The CDR3 sequence is 16 residues long. J lost 1 base, V lost 2 bases, and 5 bases had no gene match. In DNA, the CDR3 is TGCGCCAGCAGCTTAGTAGTAGCGGGAGGCACAGATACGCAGTATTTT. Translated: CASSLVVAGGTDTQYF.

This sequence joins TRBV7-9 and TRBJ2-3, with 8 nucleotides matching TRBD2. Germline values: CDR1 SEHNR, CDR2 FQNEAQ (reference sequence). Unmatched junction bases numbered 6, after V lost 1 base and J lost 0 bases. The length of the CDR3 is 17 residues. The CDR3 region has the DNA TGTGCCAGCAGCTTAGACGTAGCTAGCGGGAGCACAGATACGCAGTATTTT. It translates to CASSLDVASGSTDTQYF.

The V and J genes are TRBV7-2 and TRBJ1-2, with 8 bases aligning to TRBD1. The V segment lost 1 base and the J segment 7 bases; nucleotides outside the gene matches: 8. Germline CDR1 reads SGHTA; CDR2 reads FQGNSA. CDR3 length equals 15 residues. CDR3 sequence reads: CASSLGVSGGTGYTF. CDR3 DNA: TGTGCCAGCAGCTTAGGCGTGTCAGGGGGCACTGGCTACACCTTC.

V usage is TRBV28 and J usage is TRBJ1-5; 10 bases match TRBD1. V was pared by 11 bases and J by 6 bases, with 10 bases of the junction left unmatched. CDR3 size: 14 residues. Germline CDR1 and CDR2: MDHEN and SYDVKM. The CDR3 nucleotides read TGTGCCGGCAAGACAGGGGGCCCTCTTCAGCCCCAGCATTTT. This codes for CAGKTGGPLQPQHF.

V gene TRBV9 combines with J gene TRBJ1-2; the D gene is possibly TRBD1 (5 bases). Looked up from germline, CDR1 is SGDLS and CDR2 is YYNGEE. Trimming cost V 3 bases and J 6 bases, with 15 bases left between them. The CDR3 has 14 amino acids. The CDR3 bases are TGTGCCAGCAGCGCCCGAATCAGGGAAGATGGCTACACCTTC. It codes for CASSARIREDGYTF.

J is TRBJ2-3 and V is TRBV19; 10 nucleotides agree with TRBD2. In germline, CDR1 is LNHDA, CDR2 SQIVND (reference sequence). Germline trimming cut 3 bases from V and 1 base from J; bases unmatched to any gene: 4. CDR3 length: 16 residues. In DNA form, the CDR3 reads TGTGCCAGTAGTATGAGCGGGAGGGGAGGCACAGATACGCAGTATTTT. Residues: CASSMSGRGGTDTQYF.

This chain links TRBV24-1 with TRBJ1-2, with 7 bases aligning to TRBD1. Germline V gene lookup returns CDR1 KGHDR and CDR2 SFDVKD. Trimming cost V 2 bases and J 4 bases; bases outside gene matches: 9. CDR3 length: 16 amino acids. This chain's CDR3 is CATSDSGQASGYGYTF. The CDR3 DNA reads as TGTGCCACCAGTGATTCCGGACAGGCCTCGGGCTATGGCTACACCTTC.

This clone has a single count. This chain connects TRBV9 to TRBJ2-1, with 13 bases matching TRBD2. With V trimmed by 5 bases and J by 6 bases, 5 bases remained unmatched. From germline, CDR1 is SGDLS and CDR2 YYNGEE. The CDR3 covers 15 residues. CDR3 DNA: TGTGCCAGCAGTCGAGGACTAGCGGGAGTCAATGAGCAGTTCTTC. As protein: CASSRGLAGVNEQFF.

The chain employs TRBV2 and TRBJ2-7; no reliable D call. Trimming removed 4 bases at V and 9 bases at J, with 13 bases between. Germline V lookup: CDR1 SNHLY, CDR2 FYNNEI. There are 12 residues in the CDR3. The CDR3 sequence: CASSGNLGGQYF. CDR3 DNA sequence: TGTGCCAGCAGTGGAAACCTCGGCGGGCAGTACTTC.

The chain joins TRBV28 to TRBJ1-4; TRBD1 matches 10 bases. V lost 7 bases and J lost 14; bases outside the gene matches: 16. The CDR3 covers 15 residues. Germline values: CDR1 MDHEN, CDR2 SYDVKM. The DNA for the CDR3 is TGTGCCAGCAAGGCCGTAGTGGGACAGGGGCTCTTGCTGTTTTTT. Translating gives CASKAVVGQGLLLFF.